Below, 32 T cell receptor beta chains from the same sample are listed, as sequenced in a study of Tregs in tolerant kidney transplant recipients. Some clones are missing from TCRdb's copy, which holds only in-frame ones; the method was immunoSEQ multiplex PCR. The sample contains tens of thousands of clones, about 83% of which appear only once. Sequenced input: CD4+ T cells from blood. Receptors originate from a human donor in good health.

The table lists this clone with a few counts. This chain connects TRBV19 to TRBJ1-5, with D hard to call. Germline V lookup: CDR1 LNHDA, CDR2 SQIVND (reference sequence). V was trimmed by 4 bases and J by 4 bases, leaving 17 bases between them. The CDR3 sequence is 16 residues long. The CDR3 spells CASSTPPGVWNQPQHF. The CDR3 bases are TGTGCCAGTAGTACCCCTCCAGGAGTATGGAATCAGCCCCAGCATTTT.

The V call is TRBV6-6, the J call TRBJ1-2; D gene unclear. This CDR3 has 12 residues. CDR1 and CDR2 (germline): MNHNY, SVGAGI (reference sequence). V gave up 6 bases and J gave up 8 bases, with 13 bases separating them. The CDR3 DNA follows: TGTGCCAGCAGCTCGGGCCAAGGGGGCTACACCTTC. Amino acids: CASSSGQGGYTF.

This chain links TRBV7-3 with TRBJ2-2; 14 nucleotides agree with TRBD2. Germline loops: CDR1 SGHTA, CDR2 FQGTGA. V lost 5 bases to trimming and J lost 6 bases; unmatched junction nucleotides: 5. The CDR3 is 16 residues long. The CDR3 spells CASSRLAGGVPGELFF. CDR3 nucleotides: TGTGCCAGCAGCCGACTAGCGGGAGGGGTCCCCGGGGAGCTGTTTTTT.

This chain connects TRBV7-2 to TRBJ2-5; TRBD1 aligns across 9 bases. This CDR3 spans 14 amino acids. Per the germline V gene, CDR1 is SGHTA and CDR2 is FQGNSA. Trimming at V came to 3 bases and at J to 1 base, leaving 0 bases not matched to a gene. CDR3 residues: CASSLTGGQETQYF. Written as DNA, the CDR3 is TGTGCCAGCAGCTTGACAGGGGGCCAAGAGACCCAGTACTTC. Using reference TRBV7-2 and TRBJ2-5 for the parts outside the CDR3, the full variable domain is GAGVSQSPSNKVTEKGKDVELRCDPISGHTALYWYRQSLGQGLEFLIYFQGNSAPDKSGLPSDRFSAERTGGSVSTLTIQRTQQEDSAVYLCASSLTGGQETQYFGPGTRLLVL.

The chain links TRBV7-2 to TRBJ1-5; 8 bases are shared with TRBD1. V was clipped by 5 bases and J by 4 bases; unmatched bases: 1. Looked up from germline, CDR1 is SGHTA and CDR2 is FQGNSA. The CDR3 runs to 13 residues. The CDR3 sequence: CASSRDRNQPQHF. CDR3 bases: TGTGCCAGCAGCCGGGACAGGAATCAGCCCCAGCATTTT. Variable domain in full (rest from reference TRBV7-2 and TRBJ1-5): GAGVSQSPSNKVTEKGKDVELRCDPISGHTALYWYRQSLGQGLEFLIYFQGNSAPDKSGLPSDRFSAERTGGSVSTLTIQRTQQEDSAVYLCASSRDRNQPQHFGDGTRLSIL.

The chain has TRBV4-2 and TRBJ2-3; D is undetermined. The germline V gene encodes CDR1 LGHNA and CDR2 YNFKEQ. V was cut by 4 bases and J by 4 bases, with 15 bases left in between. This CDR3 has 15 amino acids. The CDR3 DNA sequence: TGTGCCAGCAGCCGCGCCCAAGGCCAGTCAGATACGCAGTATTTT. It is translated as CASSRAQGQSDTQYF.

The table lists this clone with a count of one. This chain links TRBV29-1 with TRBJ2-2, with a possible D match to TRBD1 (5 bases). The V gene's germline CDR1 is SQVTM and CDR2 ANQGSEA. V lost 6 bases to trimming and J lost 2 bases, with 10 bases between them. The CDR3 sequence is 13 residues long. The CDR3 DNA reads TGCAGCGTGGGGCTCCCAAACACCGGGGAGCTGTTTTTT. Its protein product is CSVGLPNTGELFF.

The chain carries TRBV6-5 and TRBJ1-1, with D possibly matching TRBD1 (5 bases). In germline, CDR1 is MNHEY, CDR2 SVGAGI. The CDR3 is 13 residues long. Trimming stripped 7 bases from V and 1 base from J, with 10 bases between. CDR3 amino acids: CASNRTPNTEAFF. CDR3 bases: TGTGCCAGCAATAGGACACCGAACACTGAAGCTTTCTTT.

This clone came up once. This chain joins TRBV19 and TRBJ1-2; perhaps TRBD1 as D (5 bases). Per germline, CDR1 LNHDA and CDR2 SQIVND (reference sequence). V gave up 9 bases and J gave up 8 bases, with 19 bases separating them. This CDR3 spans 13 amino acids. The CDR3 DNA reads as TGTGCCAGCACGAGTAGGGACCGCCGGGGCTACACCTTC. It codes for CASTSRDRRGYTF.

V gene TRBV4-1 combines with J gene TRBJ1-1; no reliable D call. The CDR3 runs to 17 residues. Germline V gene sequence: CDR1 MGHRA, CDR2 YSYEKL. V was shortened by 3 bases and J by 0 bases, with 17 bases between the two germline ends. The CDR3 coding sequence is TGCGCCAGCAGCCATCGAGTTATGGGCGGCATGAACACTGAAGCTTTCTTT. Amino acids: CASSHRVMGGMNTEAFF.

The chain joins TRBV5-1 to TRBJ2-7, with 9 bases lining up with TRBD1. V lost 4 bases and J lost 6; bases outside the gene matches: 14. This CDR3 spans 16 amino acids. Germline V gene lookup returns CDR1 SGHRS and CDR2 YFSETQ. The CDR3 region has the DNA TGCGCCAGCAGCCATCTACCGGGACAGGGTTCCCTCGAGCAGTACTTC. Translated, it gives CASSHLPGQGSLEQYF. Filled out from reference TRBV5-1 and TRBJ2-7, the complete variable domain reads KAGVTQTPRYLIKTRGQQVTLSCSPISGHRSVSWYQQTPGQGLQFLFEYFSETQRNKGNFPGRFSGRQFSNSRSEMNVSTLELGDSALYLCASSHLPGQGSLEQYFGPGTRLTVT.

Of note for this clone: Compared with germline, one end of the junction differs, possibly owing to a read error. V and J are TRBV4-1 and TRBJ2-1, with 9 bases aligning to TRBD2. The CDR3 sequence is 14 residues long. Germline assignment: CDR1 MGHRA and CDR2 YSYEKL. CDR3: CASSPLRLAVVPVF. Written as DNA, the CDR3 is TGCGCCAGCAGCCCCCTTCGACTAGCGGTCGTACCGGTCTTC.

V is TRBV6-1 and J is TRBJ2-5; no clear D. From germline, CDR1 is MNHNS and CDR2 SASEGT. V was shortened by 2 bases and J by 4 bases, with 14 bases between the two germline ends. The CDR3 runs 15 residues. The CDR3 coding sequence is TGTGCCAGCAGTGAAATGGGCACGGTGGGAGAGACCCAGTACTTC. Its translation: CASSEMGTVGETQYF.

This chain joins TRBV7-8 and TRBJ2-7, with 9 positions matching TRBD2. V dropped 6 bases and J dropped 4; count of bases not matched to a gene: 7. Germline V CDR1 and CDR2: SGHVS, FQNEAQ. The CDR3 spans 14 residues. The CDR3 region is CASSFSGRAYEQYF. As DNA, the CDR3 is TGTGCCAGCAGTTTTAGCGGGAGAGCGTACGAGCAGTACTTC.

The J gene is TRBJ2-3, the V gene TRBV28; D gene unclear. The length of the CDR3 is 12 residues. The V end was cut by 2 bases, the J end by 8 bases, with 8 bases between. Germline loops: CDR1 MDHEN, CDR2 SYDVKM. The CDR3 bases are TGTGCCAGCAGTTTAGTGAGTGGTACGCAGTATTTT. Translating it yields CASSLVSGTQYF. The variable domain in full, completed from reference TRBV28 and TRBJ2-3, reads DVKVTQSSRYLVKRTGEKVFLECVQDMDHENMFWYRQDPGLGLRLIYFSYDVKMKEKGDIPEGYSVSREKKERFSLILESASTNQTSMYLCASSLVSGTQYFGPGTRLTVL.

The chain joins TRBV4-2 to TRBJ2-7; 7 bases fit TRBD2. Losses at the gene ends were 4 bases for V and 1 base for J; bases not matched to a gene: 4. The germline CDR1 and CDR2 sequences are LGHNA and YNFKEQ. CDR3 length equals 14 residues. The CDR3 loop is CASSLTSASYEQYF. The CDR3 DNA reads TGTGCCAGCAGCCTTACTAGCGCTTCCTACGAGCAGTACTTC.

The chain joins TRBV7-2 to TRBJ2-1; D not certain. CDR1 is SGHTA and CDR2 is FQGNSA in the germline V gene. The V end lost 0 bases, the J end lost 9 bases, and 18 bases lay between the germline ends. The CDR3 length is 16 residues. The CDR3 DNA is TGTGCCAGCAGCTTAGCGTGGGGATTTCTTGGGTTTGAGCAGTTCTTC. This translates into CASSLAWGFLGFEQFF.

This chain links TRBV15 with TRBJ2-5; no reliable D call. The CDR3 has 16 amino acids. Trimming took 5 bases from V and 1 from J, leaving 17 bases between them. Germline lookup yields CDR1 LNHNV and CDR2 YYDKDF (reference sequence). The chain's CDR3 is CATSRPSRRSQETQYF. CDR3 DNA: TGTGCCACCAGCCGCCCCTCACGACGGAGCCAAGAGACCCAGTACTTC.

CDR3 DNA sequence: TGTGCCAGCAGCTTAGCTCCTAGCGGGGGGGCCTCGGATGAGCAGTTCTTC. It yields the protein CASSLAPSGGASDEQFF. The rearrangement uses TRBV7-3 and TRBJ2-1; TRBD2 agrees at 12 bases. Germline CDR1 and CDR2: SGHTA and FQGTGA. The V and J ends lost 2 bases and 8 bases, in that order; junction bases with no gene match: 10. The CDR3 covers 17 residues. Full variable domain (rest looked up from reference TRBV7-3 and TRBJ2-1): GAGVSQTPSNKVTEKGKYVELRCDPISGHTALYWYRQSLGQGPEFLIYFQGTGAADDSGLPNDRFFAVRPEGSVSTLKIQRTERGDSAVYLCASSLAPSGGASDEQFFGPGTRLTVL.

This chain links TRBV30 with TRBJ2-1, with a possible D match to TRBD1 (5 bases). Trimming pared 0 bases from V and 12 bases from J, leaving 15 bases between. Germline values: CDR1 GTSNPN, CDR2 SVGIG (reference sequence). The CDR3 has 13 residues. CDR3 amino acids: CAWSVQGIPRQFF. CDR3 DNA sequence: TGTGCCTGGAGTGTCCAGGGTATACCGCGGCAGTTCTTC.

The J gene is TRBJ1-2, the V gene TRBV27; the match to TRBD1 covers 8 bases. CDR1 MNHEY and CDR2 SMNVEV come from the germline V gene (reference sequence). The CDR3 contains 17 residues. With 10 bases clipped from V and 6 bases from J, the junction kept 22 bases outside the gene matches. This CDR3 is CATSRDRRSPWSHGYTF. As DNA, the CDR3 is TGTGCCACCTCACGGGACAGGAGATCCCCCTGGTCTCATGGCTACACCTTC.

V gene TRBV30 combines with J gene TRBJ2-2, with D tentatively TRBD2 (6 bases). V was pared by 5 bases and J by 7 bases, with 17 bases between. The CDR3 spans 14 residues. CDR1 GTSNPN and CDR2 SVGIG come from the germline V gene (reference sequence). The DNA of the CDR3 is TGTGCCTGGTACCCCGGGAGCAGGAACGGGGAGCTGTTTTTT. This gives the protein CAWYPGSRNGELFF. Full variable domain (remainder filled in from reference TRBV30 and TRBJ2-2): SQTIHQWPATLVQPVGSPLSLECTVEGTSNPNLYWYRQAAGRGLQLLFYSVGIGQISSEVPQNLSASRPQDRQFILSSKKLLLSDSGFYLCAWYPGSRNGELFFGEGSRLTVL.

The J gene is TRBJ1-1, the V gene TRBV9; D is ambiguous. In germline, CDR1 is SGDLS, CDR2 YYNGEE. Between the trimmed V and J ends, which lost 6 bases and 0 bases, there was a span of 15 bases. The CDR3 contains 15 residues. CDR3 in DNA: TGTGCCAGCACTCGATTCGACAAGATGAACACTGAAGCTTTCTTT. This translates into CASTRFDKMNTEAFF.

This clone was seen a few times. Here the CDR3 reads CASSTLGGSGEKLFF. CDR3 in DNA: TGTGCCAGTAGTACCCTAGGGGGCTCGGGTGAAAAACTGTTTTTT. The chain uses TRBV19 and TRBJ1-4, with 7 bases that match TRBD1. Germline lookup yields CDR1 LNHDA and CDR2 SQIVND (reference sequence). The CDR3 has 15 residues. Trimming removed 4 bases from V and 7 bases from J; junction bases left unmatched: 9.

The chain has TRBV4-2 and TRBJ1-3; 7 bases line up with TRBD1. V trimming: 5 bases; J trimming: 2 bases; junction bases outside the gene matches: 12. The CDR3 is 17 amino acids. Germline V gene sequence: CDR1 LGHNA, CDR2 YNFKEQ. CDR3 loop: CASSSRTGHLAGNTIYF. In DNA form, the CDR3 reads TGTGCCAGCAGCTCCCGGACAGGACACTTAGCTGGAAACACCATATATTTT.

CDR3 in amino acids: CASSLLWDTEAFF. For the CDR3, the DNA is TGTGCCAGCAGCTTGCTCTGGGACACTGAAGCTTTCTTT. V gene TRBV11-3 combines with J gene TRBJ1-1; D uncertain. This CDR3 region has 13 residues. V was shortened by 3 bases and J by 3 bases, with 8 bases between the two germline ends. Germline CDR1 is SGHNT and CDR2 is YENEEA.

The table lists this clone with a count of one. The DNA for the CDR3 is TGCGCCAGCAGCTATGATGTGAACAGGATTCAGTACTTC. This gives the protein CASSYDVNRIQYF. The chain is built from TRBV5-1 and TRBJ2-4; a weak D match, TRBD1 (5 bases). CDR3 length: 13 residues. Germline loops: CDR1 SGHRS, CDR2 YFSETQ. Trimming removed 3 bases from V and 10 bases from J, with 14 bases in between.

The V call is TRBV5-1, the J call TRBJ2-3; weak D call: TRBD1 (6 bases). With 0 bases removed from V and 2 bases from J, the gap between germline ends came to 13 bases. The CDR3 is made up of 16 amino acids. Germline CDR1 SGHRS, CDR2 YFSETQ. CDR3 bases: TGCGCCAGCAGCTTGGGGGGGCGCCCAGACACAGATACGCAGTATTTT. This sequence encodes CASSLGGRPDTDTQYF.

This clone was counted a single time. The chain joins TRBV11-2 to TRBJ2-5; D possibly corresponds to TRBD2 (5 bases). Between the trimmed V and J ends, which lost 3 bases and 7 bases, there was a span of 21 bases. Germline V CDR1 and CDR2: SGHAT, FQNNGV. The CDR3 runs 16 residues. The CDR3 sequence: CASSLRVVGLGGTQYF. CDR3 DNA sequence: TGTGCCAGCAGCTTGAGGGTTGTAGGCCTTGGCGGGACCCAGTACTTC.

The V and J genes are TRBV19 and TRBJ1-4; 7 bases fit TRBD1. V gave up 5 bases and J gave up 6 bases; unmatched junction bases: 6. CDR3 length: 14 amino acids. Germline loops: CDR1 LNHDA, CDR2 SQIVND (reference sequence). CDR3 DNA sequence: TGTGCCAGTAGTGACCCCGGGACAGATGAAAAACTGTTTTTT. It yields the protein CASSDPGTDEKLFF.

This chain links TRBV6-1 with TRBJ1-4, with 7 bases aligning to TRBD1. Per the germline V gene, CDR1 is MNHNS and CDR2 is SASEGT. The CDR3 has 14 residues. V dropped 3 bases and J dropped 12; count of bases not matched to a gene: 10. DNA of the CDR3: TGTGCCAGCAGTGAGACCCTGGCCGGGACAGAACTGTTTTTT. Its translation: CASSETLAGTELFF.

The chain employs TRBV6-1 and TRBJ2-1, with D possibly TRBD2 on 5 matching bases. This CDR3 spans 12 amino acids. Germline CDR1 MNHNS, CDR2 SASEGT. Trimming removed 7 bases at V and 7 bases at J, with 11 bases between. In DNA, the CDR3 is TGTGCCAGCACCAACCCGGGGAATGAGCAGTTCTTC. It codes for CASTNPGNEQFF.